This T cell receptor beta chain was identified in a study of PD-1 blockade in classical Hodgkin lymphoma. Background on the study: Intravenous infusions of nivolumab 3 mg/kg reached patients every 2 weeks. Study results and limitations: Reports indicated that newly diagnosed patients had lower baseline TCR diversity than healthy donors did. There remain no defined causes for the repertoire differences, which possibly reflect disease activity or prior therapy.

This CDR3 region has 21 residues. V lost 1 base and J lost 2; bases outside the gene matches: 22. Germline CDR1 and CDR2: MNHNS and SASEGT. On this clone itself: Its antigen is currently unknown.

As for time point: cycle 4 day 1 (C4D1), after about 6 weeks of nivolumab. All patients relapsed after autologous stem cell transplantation, and brentuximab vedotin exposure varied. Some clones are missing from TCRdb's copy, which holds only in-frame ones; the method was immunoSEQ multiplex PCR. The top ten hold 15% to 20% of the sample, which has 99,000 or so clones, about nine tenths seen once. The J gene is TRBJ2-7, the V gene TRBV6-1; 8 positions match TRBD1. The TCR comes from a human donor with classical Hodgkin lymphoma. The starting material was peripheral blood mononuclear cells (PBMCs), obtained before the fourth cycle of nivolumab. In nucleotides, the CDR3 is TGTGCCAGCAGTGAAGAGGGGTGGGGGGACAGGTTGGGAAGAGCCGCCTACGAGCAGTACTTC. It codes for CASSEEGWGDRLGRAAYEQYF.